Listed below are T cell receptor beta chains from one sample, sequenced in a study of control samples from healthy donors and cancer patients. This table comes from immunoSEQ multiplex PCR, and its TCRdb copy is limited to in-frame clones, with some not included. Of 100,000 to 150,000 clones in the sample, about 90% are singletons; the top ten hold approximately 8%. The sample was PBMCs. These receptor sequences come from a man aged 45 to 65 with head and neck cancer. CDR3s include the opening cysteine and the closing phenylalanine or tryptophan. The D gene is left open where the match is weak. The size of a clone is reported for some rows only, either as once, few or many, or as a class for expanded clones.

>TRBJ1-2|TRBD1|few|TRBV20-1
TGCAGTGCTACAGGGGGAAATGGCTACACCTTC
CSATGGNGYTF
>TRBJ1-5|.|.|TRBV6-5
TGTGCCAGCCAGGAGACCTATAGCAATCAGCCCCAGCATTTT
CASQETYSNQPQHF
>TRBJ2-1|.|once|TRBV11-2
TGTGCCAGCAGCTTAGATCAGGGGCCCGAGCAGTTCTTC
CASSLDQGPEQFF
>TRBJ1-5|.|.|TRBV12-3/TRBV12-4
TGTGCCAGCAGCCCTAACAATCAGCCCCAGCATTTT
CASSPNNQPQHF
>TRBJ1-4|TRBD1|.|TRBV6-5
TGTGCCAGCAGTAGACAGGGGGCAAGTGAAAAACTGTTTTTT
CASSRQGASEKLFF
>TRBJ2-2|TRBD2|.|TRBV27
TGTGCCAGCAGTCCAACCGGGACTAGCGGTACCGGGGAGCTGTTTTTT
CASSPTGTSGTGELFF
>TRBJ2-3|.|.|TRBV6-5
TGTGCCAGCAGTTACAAACCAGGGACGGGTTCTAATACGCAGTATTTT
CASSYKPGTGSNTQYF
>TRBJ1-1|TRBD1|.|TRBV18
TGTGCCAGCTCACCCCAAGATTTAGGGACAGCCGGCACTGAAGCTTTCTTT
CASSPQDLGTAGTEAFF
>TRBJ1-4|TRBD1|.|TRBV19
TGTGCCAGTAGTACCCCGGGACAGTCTAATGAAAAACTGTTTTTT
CASSTPGQSNEKLFF
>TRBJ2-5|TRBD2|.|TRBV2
TGTGCCAGCAGTAAGGGACTAGCGGGGTCAGAGACCCAGTACTTC
CASSKGLAGSETQYF
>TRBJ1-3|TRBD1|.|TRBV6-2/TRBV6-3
TGTGCCAGCAGCTTGACAGGGTCCGGAAACACCATATATTTT
CASSLTGSGNTIYF
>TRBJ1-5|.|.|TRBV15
TGTGCCACCAGCAGAAAAAGCGGGACTGAATATAGCAATCAGCCCCAGCATTTT
CATSRKSGTEYSNQPQHF
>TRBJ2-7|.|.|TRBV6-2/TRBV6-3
TGTGCCAGCAGTCAGGGATTCTCCTACGAGCAGTACTTC
CASSQGFSYEQYF
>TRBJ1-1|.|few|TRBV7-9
TGTGCCAGCAGCCGGCCGGCAGGGCTGAACACTGAAGCTTTCTTT
CASSRPAGLNTEAFF
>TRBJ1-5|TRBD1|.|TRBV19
TGTGCCAGTAGGGAGGGGACAGCTAGCAATCAGCCCCAGCATTTT
CASREGTASNQPQHF
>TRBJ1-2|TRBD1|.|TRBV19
TGTGCCAGTAGTTCGGGACAGGCCAATTTCTATGGCTACACCTTC
CASSSGQANFYGYTF